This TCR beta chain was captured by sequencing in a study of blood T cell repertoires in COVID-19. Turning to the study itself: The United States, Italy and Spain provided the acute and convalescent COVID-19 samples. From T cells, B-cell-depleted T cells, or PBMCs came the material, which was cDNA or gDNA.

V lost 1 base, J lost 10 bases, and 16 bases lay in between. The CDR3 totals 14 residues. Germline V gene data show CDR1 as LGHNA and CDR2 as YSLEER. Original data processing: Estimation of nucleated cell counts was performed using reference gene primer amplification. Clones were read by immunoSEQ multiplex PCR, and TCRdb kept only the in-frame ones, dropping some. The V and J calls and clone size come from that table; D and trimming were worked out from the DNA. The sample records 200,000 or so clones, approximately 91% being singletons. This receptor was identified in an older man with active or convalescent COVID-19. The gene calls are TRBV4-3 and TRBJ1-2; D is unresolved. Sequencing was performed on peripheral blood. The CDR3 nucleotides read TGCGCCAGCAGCCAAGGGAGAAATGTCAATAACTACACCTTC. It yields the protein CASSQGRNVNNYTF.